What follows are 28 T cell receptor beta chains derived from one specimen sequenced in a study of identical twins. TCRdb re-called the 5' RACE reads through MiXCR, storing one row per CDR3 protein. Of roughly 490,000 distinct CDR3 sequences in the sample, 14% are singletons; the top ten hold approximately 1%. Another study also made use of these data, one on yellow fever vaccine responses in identical twins.

The sample comprised CD4+ T cells sorted from blood. The receptors were sampled from a woman under 30 in good health.

The chain joins TRBV20-1 to TRBJ2-3, with D perhaps TRBD2 (5 bases). The V gene's germline CDR1 is DFQATT and CDR2 SNEGSKA (reference sequence). The CDR3 consists of 16 residues. The germline V and J ends were trimmed by 6 bases and 0 bases, with 19 bases remaining between them. Written as DNA, the CDR3 is TGCAGTGCGGAGAGCGGAATAAATTATAGCACAGATACGCAGTATTTT. It specifies CSAESGINYSTDTQYF.

This chain uses TRBV12-3 or TRBV12-4 with TRBJ1-5; D remains unclear. Trimming removed 5 bases at V and 2 bases at J, with 10 bases between. The CDR3 spans 14 residues. CDR3 loop: CASSLWEGNQPQHF. The CDR3 DNA is TGTGCCAGCAGTCTGTGGGAGGGCAATCAGCCCCAGCATTTT.

This clonotype has only a few counts. The V gene is TRBV5-1, the J gene TRBJ2-3; 7 bases align to TRBD2. Germline V gene sequence: CDR1 SGHRS, CDR2 YFSETQ. This CDR3 has 16 residues. Trimming took 3 bases from V and 5 from J; bases not matched to a gene: 12. In DNA form, the CDR3 reads TGCGCCAGCAGCTCATTTGGGCGGGAGAGTGGAGATACGCAGTATTTT. Amino acids: CASSSFGRESGDTQYF.

The table lists this clonotype with many counts. The chain links TRBV18 to TRBJ2-7, with D perhaps being TRBD1 or TRBD2 (5 bases each). CDR1 is KGHSH, CDR2 LQKENI, per germline. This CDR3 contains 14 residues. Trimming took 3 bases from V and 0 from J, leaving 9 bases between them. Written as DNA, the CDR3 is TGTGCCAGCTCACCCGGGGCTAGCTCCTACGAGCAGTACTTC. This gives the protein CASSPGASSYEQYF. Full variable domain (remainder filled in from reference TRBV18 and TRBJ2-7): NAGVMQNPRHLVRRRGQEARLRCSPMKGHSHVYWYRQLPEEGLKFMVYLQKENIIDESGMPKERFSAEFPKEGPSILRIQQVVRGDSAAYFCASSPGASSYEQYFGPGTRLTVT.

Only a few counts were recorded for this clonotype. The chain uses TRBV20-1 and TRBJ2-1; D tentatively fits TRBD1 or TRBD2 (6 bases each). The CDR3 consists of 14 residues. Trimming left V 6 bases short and J 9 bases short, with 21 bases between. CDR1 DFQATT and CDR2 SNEGSKA come from the germline V gene (reference sequence). CDR3 amino acids: CSAPGVGGIGEQFF. Here the CDR3 DNA reads TGCAGTGCGCCGGGAGTAGGGGGGATTGGTGAGCAGTTCTTC.

The chain is built from TRBV7-9 and TRBJ1-2; 10 nucleotides agree with TRBD1. V was clipped by 5 bases and J by 5 bases; unmatched bases: 2. CDR1 is SEHNR and CDR2 is FQNEAQ in the germline V gene (reference sequence). This CDR3 has 13 amino acids. Here the CDR3 DNA reads TGTGCCAGCAGCGCGGACAGGGGGTATGGCTACACCTTC. As protein: CASSADRGYGYTF.

The gene calls are TRBV13 and TRBJ2-5; no definite D call. Trimming removed 5 bases from V and 2 bases from J, with 18 bases in between. The CDR3 covers 16 residues. CDR1 PRHDT and CDR2 FYEKMQ come from the germline V gene (reference sequence). CDR3 region: CASSPGIGMGQETQYF. The CDR3 DNA reads TGTGCCAGCAGCCCTGGGATAGGGATGGGGCAAGAGACCCAGTACTTC.

The chain has TRBV29-1 and TRBJ2-7; 8 bases line up with TRBD1. Trimming cost V 7 bases and J 3 bases; bases outside gene matches: 14. This CDR3 contains 15 residues. Per the germline V gene, CDR1 is SQVTM and CDR2 is ANQGSEA. The CDR3 nucleotides are TGCAGCGGTACGGGTTGGACAGGGAATAACTACGAGCAGTACTTC. Translation gives CSGTGWTGNNYEQYF.

This clonotype was detected ten times or more. The CDR3 region is CSVDPRVSSYNEQFF. The CDR3 nucleotides read TGCAGCGTTGACCCTAGAGTGAGCTCCTACAATGAGCAGTTCTTC. The V and J genes are TRBV29-1 and TRBJ2-1; no clear D. CDR3 length: 15 residues. V lost 3 bases and J 0 bases, leaving 12 bases between the germline ends. Germline V gene lookup returns CDR1 SQVTM and CDR2 ANQGSEA.

There are many counts of this clonotype. V is TRBV29-1 and J is TRBJ2-7; unclear D gene. Looked up from germline, CDR1 is SQVTM and CDR2 is ANQGSEA. This CDR3 is built from 11 residues. Trimming took off 4 bases at V and 2 bases at J, with 6 bases between the two ends. The CDR3 is CSVAAAYEQYF. The DNA for the CDR3 is TGCAGCGTTGCGGCAGCCTACGAGCAGTACTTC.

The CDR3 DNA reads TGTGCCAGCAGCGTGGGCCTTCAGGTCCTGAACACTGAAGCTTTCTTT. This gives the protein CASSVGLQVLNTEAFF. This chain joins TRBV11-2 and TRBJ1-1; D gene unclear. CDR1 and CDR2 (germline): SGHAT, FQNNGV. The CDR3 has 16 amino acids. Deletions cut 5 bases from V and 0 bases from J, with 16 bases between.

This clonotype has only a few counts. J is TRBJ2-7 and V is TRBV20-1; TRBD1 or TRBD2 may be the D gene (6 bases each). The V gene's germline CDR1 is DFQATT and CDR2 SNEGSKA (reference sequence). This CDR3 is built from 13 residues. The CDR3 DNA is TGCAGAGCCCTGGACGGGGGCAACTACGAGCAGTACTTC. It translates to CRALDGGNYEQYF.

The J gene is TRBJ1-2, the V gene TRBV15; the D gene is possibly TRBD1 (6 bases). The CDR3 is 15 residues long. The V end lost 0 bases, the J end lost 7 bases, and 15 bases lay between the germline ends. Germline-derived CDR1 and CDR2 are LNHNV and YYDKDF (reference sequence). The CDR3 loop is CATSRDHQQGSGYTF. CDR3 nucleotides: TGTGCCACCAGCAGAGATCACCAACAGGGTTCTGGCTACACCTTC.

This clonotype was detected ten times or more. The chain recombines TRBV24-1 with TRBJ2-1; 7 bases fit TRBD2. Trimming at V came to 3 bases and at J to 3 bases, leaving 1 base not matched to a gene. This CDR3 is 14 amino acids long. From germline, CDR1 is KGHDR and CDR2 SFDVKD. The CDR3 sequence: CATSDASGYNEQFF. In DNA form, the CDR3 reads TGTGCCACCAGTGATGCTAGCGGCTACAATGAGCAGTTCTTC.

V usage is TRBV7-9 and J usage is TRBJ2-1, with D perhaps matching TRBD1 (5 bases). The CDR3 extends over 13 amino acids. The V end lost 1 base, the J end lost 8 bases, and 9 bases lay between the germline ends. The germline V gene encodes CDR1 SEHNR and CDR2 FQNEAQ (reference sequence). The CDR3 nucleotides read TGTGCCAGCAGCTTAGGGTGGGGCGATGAGCAGTTCTTC. This encodes CASSLGWGDEQFF.

The V call is TRBV6-1, the J call TRBJ2-7; 12 nucleotides line up with TRBD2. The CDR3 is made up of 15 amino acids. The trim removed 5 bases at V and 4 bases at J, leaving 6 bases unmatched. Germline V gives CDR1 MNHNS, CDR2 SASEGT. CDR3 sequence (DNA): TGTGCCAGCAGTCAGATAGGACTAGCGGGGTACGAGCAGTACTTC. This codes for CASSQIGLAGYEQYF.

This chain uses TRBV7-2 with TRBJ2-3; weak D call: TRBD1 (5 bases). V dropped 3 bases and J dropped 4 bases, with 11 bases sitting between them. Per the germline V gene, CDR1 is SGHTA and CDR2 is FQGNSA. The CDR3 loop spans 14 amino acids. The CDR3 nucleotides read TGTGCCAGCAGCTTTAGTTTCAGGGCAGATACGCAGTATTTT. Its protein is CASSFSFRADTQYF.

This clonotype was observed at least ten times. V and J are TRBV5-1 and TRBJ2-1; TRBD1 matches 12 bases. CDR1 SGHRS and CDR2 YFSETQ come from the germline V gene. Trimming cost V 4 bases and J 6 bases; bases outside gene matches: 5. The CDR3 contains 15 residues. The CDR3 protein is CASSEGQGAFNEQFF. In DNA form, the CDR3 reads TGCGCCAGCAGCGAGGGACAGGGGGCCTTCAATGAGCAGTTCTTC.

The table lists this clonotype with a few counts. The chain joins TRBV28 to TRBJ2-5; 10 bases are shared with TRBD2. The CDR3 covers 18 residues. Germline trimming cut 3 bases from V and 0 bases from J; bases unmatched to any gene: 10. Germline loops: CDR1 MDHEN, CDR2 SYDVKM. This chain's CDR3 is CASSFQREGRGHQETQYF. In DNA form, the CDR3 reads TGTGCCAGCAGTTTTCAGCGGGAGGGGAGGGGGCACCAAGAGACCCAGTACTTC.

This clonotype was picked up a small number of times. The chain links TRBV20-1 to TRBJ1-2; D gene unclear. CDR1 and CDR2 (germline): DFQATT, SNEGSKA (reference sequence). CDR3 size: 13 residues. V was trimmed by 5 bases and J by 0 bases, leaving 10 bases between them. CDR3: CSAPRASNYGYTF. CDR3 in DNA: TGCAGTGCTCCCCGGGCCTCTAACTATGGCTACACCTTC.

The V and J genes are TRBV30 and TRBJ1-1, with unresolved D. The CDR3 length is 14 residues. CDR1 GTSNPN and CDR2 SVGIG come from the germline V gene (reference sequence). V was shortened by 2 bases and J by 4 bases, with 14 bases between the two germline ends. The DNA of the CDR3 is TGTGCCTGGAGTTCTACTACGGGAGGCACTGAAGCTTTCTTT. Its protein is CAWSSTTGGTEAFF.

The chain employs TRBV25-1 and TRBJ2-7, with 12 bases matching TRBD2. V lost 4 bases and J lost 3; bases outside the gene matches: 16. The CDR3 is 19 residues long. Germline CDR1 reads MGHDK; CDR2 reads SYGVNS. CDR3 region: CASSGDPTGLAGSFYEQYF. CDR3 DNA: TGTGCCAGCAGTGGGGACCCTACGGGACTAGCGGGTTCTTTCTACGAGCAGTACTTC.

The gene calls are TRBV10-3 and TRBJ2-3; 11 positions agree with TRBD2. The junction had 4 bases not matched to a gene; V was cut back by 2 bases and J by 6 bases. The germline CDR1 and CDR2 sequences are ENHRY and SYGVKD. The CDR3 is made up of 15 amino acids. This CDR3 is CAISEKLAGADTQYF. DNA of the CDR3: TGTGCCATCAGTGAGAAACTAGCGGGAGCGGATACGCAGTATTTT.

This clonotype was counted a few times. The chain employs TRBV6-5 and TRBJ2-6; no clear D. V lost 6 bases to trimming and J lost 1 base, with 7 bases between them. Per the germline V gene, CDR1 is MNHEY and CDR2 is SVGAGI. CDR3 length equals 14 residues. The DNA of the CDR3 is TGTGCCAGCAGCTTAGAGTCTGGGGCCAACGTCCTGACTTTC. As protein: CASSLESGANVLTF.

The rearrangement uses TRBV4-3 and TRBJ2-7, with D possibly being TRBD1 (6 bases). CDR3 length: 13 residues. With 5 bases removed from V and 9 bases from J, the gap between germline ends came to 17 bases. Per the germline V gene, CDR1 is LGHNA and CDR2 is YSLEER. The CDR3 bases are TGCGCCAGCAGCTCAAGCGCAGGGGCTCGGCAGTACTTC. It is translated as CASSSSAGARQYF.

The table lists this clonotype with many counts. CDR3 in amino acids: CASSTGNSGTQYF. CDR3 nucleotides: TGTGCCAGCAGTACCGGGAATAGCGGGACCCAGTACTTC. The chain employs TRBV12-3 or TRBV12-4 and TRBJ2-5; D is possibly TRBD2 (6 bases). V shed 5 bases and J shed 7 bases, with 14 bases lying between them. This CDR3 has 13 amino acids.

V and J are TRBV20-1 and TRBJ2-3; D uncertain. This CDR3 spans 15 amino acids. CDR1 DFQATT and CDR2 SNEGSKA come from the germline V gene (reference sequence). The germline V and J ends were trimmed by 0 bases and 0 bases, with 10 bases remaining between them. The CDR3 loop reads CSARDPAESTDTQYF. In nucleotides, the CDR3 is TGCAGTGCTAGAGATCCGGCTGAGAGCACAGATACGCAGTATTTT.

This clonotype was detected a few times. The chain uses TRBV20-1 and TRBJ2-1, with 10 positions matching TRBD2. Looked up from germline, CDR1 is DFQATT and CDR2 is SNEGSKA (reference sequence). The CDR3 contains 16 residues. With V trimmed by 2 bases and J by 2 bases, 6 bases remained unmatched. The CDR3 coding sequence is TGCAGTGCTAGAACCCTAAGCGGGAGGGCCTACAATGAGCAGTTCTTC. Amino acids: CSARTLSGRAYNEQFF.